The next 32 T cell receptor beta chains were all read from a single sample in a study of blood T cell repertoires in COVID-19. Using immunoSEQ multiplex PCR, the repertoire was profiled, and TCRdb retains in-frame clones only, with some absent. The sample yields 210,000 or so clones, more than 75% seen once. Specimen: peripheral blood. These receptors were collected from a woman aged 40 to 50 with acute or convalescent COVID-19.

The chain carries TRBV11-2 and TRBJ1-1; possibly TRBD1 for D (5 bases). The V end lost 0 bases, the J end lost 9 bases, and 11 bases lay between the germline ends. The CDR3 length is 13 residues. Germline V gene sequence: CDR1 SGHAT, CDR2 FQNNGV. This chain's CDR3 is CASSLDPRTKAFF. CDR3 in DNA: TGTGCCAGCAGCTTAGATCCTCGGACAAAAGCTTTCTTT.

V gene TRBV7-9 combines with J gene TRBJ2-1; 15 bases are shared with TRBD2. There are 16 residues in the CDR3. Germline CDR1 and CDR2: SEHNR and FQNEAQ (reference sequence). V dropped 1 base and J dropped 7; count of bases not matched to a gene: 2. The CDR3 DNA reads as TGTGCCAGCAGCTTAGGGACTAGCGGGAGGGGAAATGAGCAGTTCTTC. The encoded protein is CASSLGTSGRGNEQFF.

The count of this clone is one. This chain uses TRBV6-4 with TRBJ2-2; a possible D gene is TRBD2 (5 bases). The CDR3 is made up of 13 amino acids. Germline V gene data show CDR1 as MRHNA and CDR2 as SNTAGT. V was cut by 2 bases and J by 6 bases, with 7 bases left in between. CDR3 sequence: CASSDRAAGELFF. The CDR3, as DNA: TGTGCCAGCAGTGACAGAGCGGCCGGGGAGCTGTTTTTT.

The chain uses TRBV6-6 and TRBJ1-1; the match to TRBD1 covers 12 bases. Trimming cost V 5 bases and J 1 base; bases outside gene matches: 11. From germline, CDR1 is MNHNY and CDR2 SVGAGI (reference sequence). CDR3 length: 18 amino acids. CDR3 in amino acids: CASSPPGTGGFKNTEAFF. The CDR3 region has the DNA TGTGCCAGCAGTCCCCCCGGGACAGGGGGCTTTAAGAACACTGAAGCTTTCTTT.

The gene calls are TRBV5-1 and TRBJ2-4; TRBD1 is a possible D gene (5 bases). Germline CDR1 reads SGHRS; CDR2 reads YFSETQ. This CDR3 contains 17 residues. V lost 2 bases, J lost 8 bases, and 23 bases lay in between. Here the CDR3 reads CASSLRTTALSGDIQYF. Written as DNA, the CDR3 is TGCGCCAGCAGCTTACGTACGACAGCCCTTTCTGGGGACATTCAGTACTTC.

This clone has a single count. The J gene is TRBJ1-3, the V gene TRBV2, with 8 bases fitting TRBD1. The CDR3 has 16 residues. The germline V gene has CDR1 SNHLY and CDR2 FYNNEI. Germline trimming cut 6 bases from V and 0 bases from J; bases unmatched to any gene: 7. CDR3 loop: CASSGGTGSSGNTIYF. DNA of the CDR3: TGTGCCAGCAGCGGGGGGACAGGCAGCTCTGGAAACACCATATATTTT.

The V and J genes are TRBV12-5 and TRBJ2-7, with 7 bases lining up with TRBD2. Germline CDR1 reads LGHNT; CDR2 reads FRNRAP. CDR3 length equals 14 residues. V was pared by 7 bases and J by 4 bases, with 10 bases of the junction left unmatched. CDR3 loop: CASALEGLPYEQYF. The CDR3 bases are TGTGCTAGTGCCCTGGAGGGACTACCATACGAGCAGTACTTC.

CDR3 amino acids: CASSVGQRGGETQYF. The DNA of the CDR3 is TGTGCCAGCAGCGTAGGTCAGCGGGGAGGAGAGACCCAGTACTTC. This chain connects TRBV9 to TRBJ2-5; 7 bases map to TRBD2. Germline V lookup: CDR1 SGDLS, CDR2 YYNGEE. With V trimmed by 0 bases and J by 4 bases, 6 bases remained unmatched. The CDR3 contains 15 residues.

The rearrangement links TRBV5-6 to TRBJ1-1; no definite D call. The CDR3 totals 13 residues. Germline CDR1 and CDR2: SGHDT and YYEEEE. V lost 0 bases and J lost 5, with 8 bases in between. In nucleotides, the CDR3 is TGTGCCAGCAGCTTGGAACGGTGGACTGAAGCTTTCTTT. This encodes CASSLERWTEAFF. The whole variable domain, filled in from reference TRBV5-6 and TRBJ1-1, reads DAGVTQSPTHLIKTRGQQVTLRCSPKSGHDTVSWYQQALGQGPQFIFQYYEEEERQRGNFPDRFSGHQFPNYSSELNVNALLLGDSALYLCASSLERWTEAFFGQGTRLTVV.

This clone came up a few times. This chain connects TRBV11-1 to TRBJ1-2; 9 nucleotides agree with TRBD1. V lost 6 bases to trimming and J lost 3 bases; unmatched junction nucleotides: 11. The CDR3 runs to 16 residues. CDR1 and CDR2 from the germline V gene are SGHAT and FQDESV (reference sequence). The CDR3, as DNA: TGTGCCAGCAGTCCGGGACAGGGCGCGCTTGACTATGGCTACACCTTC. It specifies CASSPGQGALDYGYTF.

The V call is TRBV12-3 or TRBV12-4, the J call TRBJ2-7, with unresolved D. The ends were cut back, 7 bases at V and 2 bases at J, with 12 bases in the middle. This CDR3 comprises 13 residues. The CDR3 is CASISNGAYEQYF. DNA for the CDR3: TGTGCCAGCATTTCCAACGGAGCCTACGAGCAGTACTTC.

The chain combines TRBV7-9 with TRBJ1-1; 7 nucleotides match TRBD1. The CDR3 has 17 residues. CDR1 and CDR2 from the germline V gene are SEHNR and FQNEAQ (reference sequence). V lost 8 bases to trimming and J lost 0 bases; unmatched junction nucleotides: 15. The CDR3 nucleotides are TGTGCCAGCCAGGAGGGGACAGTGACCTTTATGAACACTGAAGCTTTCTTT. This sequence encodes CASQEGTVTFMNTEAFF.

The chain employs TRBV19 and TRBJ1-2, with no clear D. CDR1 and CDR2 (germline): LNHDA, SQIVND (reference sequence). This CDR3 contains 14 residues. V was shortened by 5 bases and J by 8 bases, with 18 bases between the two germline ends. The CDR3 sequence is CASSPVGALGGYTF. The CDR3 nucleotides read TGTGCCAGTAGTCCGGTAGGAGCACTCGGGGGCTACACCTTC.

This chain links TRBV19 with TRBJ1-1; TRBD1 might be the D (6 bases). V gave up 7 bases and J gave up 3 bases, with 18 bases separating them. The CDR3 sequence is 15 residues long. Germline CDR1 is LNHDA and CDR2 is SQIVND (reference sequence). This chain's CDR3 is CASNRRGGLDTEAFF. The CDR3 DNA reads TGTGCCAGTAACCGGAGGGGGGGTTTAGACACTGAAGCTTTCTTT.

This chain links TRBV5-1 with TRBJ1-2; a weak D match, TRBD1 (6 bases). V lost 1 base and J lost 8, with 15 bases in between. This CDR3 contains 14 residues. The germline V gene encodes CDR1 SGHRS and CDR2 YFSETQ. CDR3 bases: TGCGCCAGCAGCTTGTCTCAAACAGGGCACGGCTACACCTTC. It specifies CASSLSQTGHGYTF.

The V and J genes are TRBV28 and TRBJ1-2, with D unresolved. Germline CDR1 MDHEN, CDR2 SYDVKM. Trimming left V 3 bases short and J 4 bases short, with 6 bases between. The length of the CDR3 is 12 residues. The CDR3, as DNA: TGTGCCAGCAGTTTTGCGGGCTATGGCTACACCTTC. This translates into CASSFAGYGYTF.

The chain uses TRBV27 and TRBJ2-7; no firm D call. This CDR3 is 12 amino acids long. V was cut by 6 bases and J by 0 bases, with 6 bases left in between. Germline values: CDR1 MNHEY, CDR2 SMNVEV (reference sequence). The CDR3: CASSHVSYEQYF. CDR3 in DNA: TGTGCCAGCAGCCATGTCTCCTACGAGCAGTACTTC.

The CDR3 sequence is CASGPRASSYEQYF. DNA for the CDR3: TGTGCCAGCGGTCCGAGGGCCAGCTCCTACGAGCAGTACTTC. This sequence joins TRBV7-2 and TRBJ2-7; TRBD2 is a possible D gene (5 bases). V lost 8 bases and J lost 0, with 14 bases in between. Looked up from germline, CDR1 is SGHTA and CDR2 is FQGNSA. The CDR3 totals 14 residues.

The chain joins TRBV5-1 to TRBJ2-7; TRBD1 matches at 11 bases. Germline trimming cut 4 bases from V and 4 bases from J; bases unmatched to any gene: 4. Germline loops: CDR1 SGHRS, CDR2 YFSETQ. This CDR3 is 14 amino acids long. This CDR3 reads CASSAGDRGYEQYF. CDR3 in DNA: TGCGCCAGCAGCGCGGGGGACAGGGGGTACGAGCAGTACTTC.

The V gene is TRBV6-2 or TRBV6-3, the J gene TRBJ2-3, with 14 bases that match TRBD2. Germline lookup yields CDR1 MNHEY and CDR2 SVGEGT. The V and J ends lost 0 bases and 6 bases, in that order; junction bases with no gene match: 2. The CDR3 is made up of 16 amino acids. CDR3 in DNA: TGTGCCAGCAGTTACTCGCGGACTAGCGGGAGGGATACGCAGTATTTT. Translating gives CASSYSRTSGRDTQYF.

This chain uses TRBV5-1 with TRBJ2-7; a weak D match, TRBD2 (6 bases). Germline CDR1 SGHRS, CDR2 YFSETQ. V was clipped by 5 bases and J by 1 base, with 16 bases between them. There are 15 residues in the CDR3. This CDR3 reads CASRTGTSASYEQYF. CDR3 coding DNA: TGCGCCAGCAGAACCGGGACTTCGGCGTCCTACGAGCAGTACTTC.

The chain combines TRBV12-3 or TRBV12-4 with TRBJ2-7; D is possibly TRBD1 (5 bases). This CDR3 is 12 amino acids long. The V and J ends lost 2 bases and 4 bases respectively, with 6 bases between them. CDR3 sequence: CASSLTGYEQYF. The CDR3 nucleotides read TGTGCCAGCAGTTTAACAGGTTACGAGCAGTACTTC.

The chain uses TRBV11-2 and TRBJ2-5, with D maybe TRBD2 (5 bases). Germline loops: CDR1 SGHAT, CDR2 FQNNGV. The CDR3 loop spans 13 amino acids. The V end was cut by 5 bases, the J end by 4 bases, with 11 bases between. The CDR3 protein is CASSPGLGETQYF. The CDR3 DNA is TGTGCCAGCAGCCCCGGACTCGGAGAGACCCAGTACTTC.

V gene TRBV12-3 or TRBV12-4 combines with J gene TRBJ1-2; 9 bases agree with TRBD1. This CDR3 has 13 amino acids. V was pared by 5 bases and J by 9 bases, with 7 bases of the junction left unmatched. CDR3 protein: CASSNNRGLSYTF. Here the CDR3 DNA reads TGTGCCAGCAGTAACAACAGGGGGCTAAGCTACACCTTC.

The chain has TRBV5-4 and TRBJ1-1; perhaps TRBD1 as D (5 bases). Germline assignment: CDR1 SGHNT and CDR2 YYREEE (reference sequence). This CDR3 contains 13 residues. V was trimmed by 1 base and J by 1 base, leaving 5 bases between them. This CDR3 is CASSLTGNTEAFF. DNA of the CDR3: TGTGCCAGCAGCTTGACAGGGAACACTGAAGCTTTCTTT.

The V gene is TRBV11-2, the J gene TRBJ2-5, with 9 bases aligning to TRBD2. V was clipped by 7 bases and J by 4 bases; unmatched bases: 7. The CDR3 is 14 residues long. Per germline, CDR1 SGHAT and CDR2 FQNNGV. CDR3 protein: CASTSLAGGETQYF. CDR3 coding DNA: TGTGCCAGCACCTCACTAGCGGGCGGAGAGACCCAGTACTTC.

The chain recombines TRBV27 with TRBJ2-1, with unresolved D. V shed 0 bases and J shed 8 bases, with 14 bases lying between them. Looked up from germline, CDR1 is MNHEY and CDR2 is SMNVEV (reference sequence). The CDR3 totals 15 residues. Here the CDR3 DNA reads TGTGCCAGCAGTTTATCGAGGCTAATCAAGGATGAGCAGTTCTTC. It specifies CASSLSRLIKDEQFF.

The chain joins TRBV12-5 to TRBJ1-1; 7 bases match TRBD1. Germline V lookup: CDR1 LGHNT, CDR2 FRNRAP. The CDR3 loop spans 14 amino acids. The V and J ends lost 0 bases and 6 bases, in that order; junction bases with no gene match: 4. CDR3 bases: TGTGCTAGTGGTTTGGTACAGGGGTTGGCTGAAGCTTTCTTT. It is translated as CASGLVQGLAEAFF.

The gene calls are TRBV19 and TRBJ2-3; D gene unclear. CDR3 length: 14 amino acids. Per germline, CDR1 LNHDA and CDR2 SQIVND (reference sequence). V was cut by 4 bases and J by 0 bases, with 8 bases left in between. The CDR3 nucleotides read TGTGCCAGTAGTACATCAGCGAGCACAGATACGCAGTATTTT. Amino acids: CASSTSASTDTQYF.

The chain combines TRBV5-6 with TRBJ2-7; D unclear. Germline V lookup: CDR1 SGHDT, CDR2 YYEEEE. This CDR3 region has 13 residues. Trimming removed 4 bases at V and 0 bases at J, with 8 bases between. The chain's CDR3 is CASSASSSYEQYF. The CDR3, as DNA: TGTGCCAGCAGCGCCTCCAGCTCCTACGAGCAGTACTTC.

The J gene is TRBJ1-4, the V gene TRBV5-6, with TRBD1 identical over 7 bases. Germline CDR1 reads SGHDT; CDR2 reads YYEEEE. The junction had 3 bases not matched to a gene; V was cut back by 3 bases and J by 7 bases. This CDR3 contains 13 residues. CDR3 nucleotides: TGTGCCAGCAGCTCTGACAGGGTTGAAAAACTGTTTTTT. Encoded protein: CASSSDRVEKLFF.

The V and J genes are TRBV27 and TRBJ1-5; 10 bases are shared with TRBD1. The germline V gene encodes CDR1 MNHEY and CDR2 SMNVEV (reference sequence). The CDR3 extends over 16 amino acids. Germline trimming cut 6 bases from V and 5 bases from J; bases unmatched to any gene: 10. CDR3 sequence: CASSTGTGVSDQPQHF. CDR3 DNA: TGTGCCAGCAGCACCGGGACAGGGGTGAGCGATCAGCCCCAGCATTTT.